These 5 T cell receptor beta chains originate from one sample sequenced in a study of cytomegalovirus exposure and HLA in healthy donors. The PCR was carried out with 60 Vbeta primers and 13 Jbeta primers. The repertoire was sequenced with immunoSEQ multiplex PCR; TCRdb's copy has only in-frame clones and lacks some. The sample includes under 200,000 clones. Sequencing was done on a sample of PBMCs. The receptor source for this set is a young woman in good health and CMV-seropositive.

The chain recombines TRBV5-1 with TRBJ2-7; TRBD2 is a possible D gene (6 bases). The germline CDR1 and CDR2 sequences are SGHRS and YFSETQ. Trimming removed 1 base at V and 2 bases at J, with 10 bases between. The CDR3 spans 14 residues. The CDR3: CASSLSGGPYEQYF. The CDR3 nucleotides read TGCGCCAGCAGCTTGTCCGGGGGACCCTACGAGCAGTACTTC.

The V and J genes are TRBV7-3 and TRBJ2-3; 7 bases map to TRBD2. This CDR3 is 14 amino acids long. The V and J ends lost 5 bases and 3 bases, in that order; junction bases with no gene match: 5. CDR1 is SGHTA, CDR2 FQGTGA, per germline. The CDR3 reads CASSKTGGTDTQYF. Here the CDR3 DNA reads TGTGCCAGCAGCAAAACCGGGGGGACAGATACGCAGTATTTT.

The chain employs TRBV7-2 and TRBJ1-2, with D possibly TRBD1 on 5 matching bases. The CDR3 has 13 amino acids. Germline CDR1 and CDR2: SGHTA and FQGNSA. Trimming pared 3 bases from V and 3 bases from J, leaving 8 bases between. The CDR3 DNA reads TGTGCCAGCAGCTTCGACAGTTACTATGGCTACACCTTC. This codes for CASSFDSYYGYTF.

The rearrangement joins TRBV19 to TRBJ2-2; 7 bases match TRBD1. The V segment lost 3 bases and the J segment 4 bases; nucleotides outside the gene matches: 11. The germline V gene has CDR1 LNHDA and CDR2 SQIVND (reference sequence). CDR3 size: 17 residues. CDR3: CASSIGAGGRRTGELFF. The CDR3 nucleotides read TGTGCCAGTAGTATTGGGGCAGGGGGAAGACGCACCGGGGAGCTGTTTTTT. The full variable domain, in which reference TRBV19 and TRBJ2-2 provide the parts outside the CDR3, is DGGITQSPKYLFRKEGQNVTLSCEQNLNHDAMYWYRQDPGQGLRLIYYSQIVNDFQKGDIAEGYSVSREKKESFPLTVTSAQKNPTAFYLCASSIGAGGRRTGELFFGEGSRLTVL.

This chain connects TRBV18 to TRBJ2-5, with D tentatively TRBD2 (6 bases). The CDR3 length is 13 residues. V lost 1 base to trimming and J lost 7 bases, with 10 bases between them. The germline V gene encodes CDR1 KGHSH and CDR2 LQKENI. CDR3 in amino acids: CASSPQEGGTQYF. CDR3 nucleotides: TGTGCCAGCTCACCACAAGAGGGAGGGACCCAGTACTTC. The full variable domain, rest sourced from reference TRBV18 and TRBJ2-5, is NAGVMQNPRHLVRRRGQEARLRCSPMKGHSHVYWYRQLPEEGLKFMVYLQKENIIDESGMPKERFSAEFPKEGPSILRIQQVVRGDSAAYFCASSPQEGGTQYFGPGTRLLVL.